A selection of T cell receptor beta chains follows, all from one sample in a study of blood T cell repertoires in COVID-19. Method: immunoSEQ multiplex PCR; TCRdb's copy keeps in-frame clones and lacks some. Counted here are about 73,000 clones, 83% occurring once; the ten biggest clones make up around 5.6%. What was sequenced was peripheral blood. The source of these receptors is a woman aged 60-75 years with acute or convalescent COVID-19. Each CDR3 is given with its conserved first and last residue. The D gene is left open where the match is weak. Clone size is shown for a subset of rows, as once, few, many or a class of expanded clone.

J	size	V	D	DNA	CDR3
TRBJ1-1	NA	TRBV6-5	NA	TGTGCCAGCAGCCCCCGCAGGGGAAACACTGAAGCTTTCTTT	CASSPRRGNTEAFF
TRBJ1-2	NA	TRBV24-1	NA	TGTGCCACCAGTGATTATGCGGGAAATGGCTACACCTTC	CATSDYAGNGYTF
TRBJ1-5	NA	TRBV5-8	TRBD1	TGTGCCAGCAGCTCACAGGGGGGCAATCAGCCCCAGCATTTT	CASSSQGGNQPQHF
TRBJ1-3	NA	TRBV7-6	TRBD1	TGTGCCAGCAGCTCGGGACAGCGCTCTGGAAACACCATATATTTT	CASSSGQRSGNTIYF
TRBJ2-3	once	TRBV15	NA	TGTGCCACCAGCAGCTCCTTGACAGCAGGGGCAGATACGCAGTATTTT	CATSSSLTAGADTQYF
TRBJ2-3	once	TRBV2	TRBD1	TGTGCCACCCACAGGGGGCAGAGAGATACGCAGTATTTT	CATHRGQRDTQYF
TRBJ1-4	NA	TRBV5-6	NA	TGTGCCAGCAGCTTAGGGGGTAATGAAAAACTGTTTTTT	CASSLGGNEKLFF
TRBJ2-6	NA	TRBV5-1	TRBD1	TGCGCCAGCAGCCGTATCACCCGGACAGGTAGCTCTGGGGCCAACGTCCTGACTTTC	CASSRITRTGSSGANVLTF
TRBJ1-5	few	TRBV7-2	NA	TGTGCCAGCAGCTTGACCCACCGGGGATATAGCAATCAGCCCCAGCATTTT	CASSLTHRGYSNQPQHF
TRBJ1-4	NA	TRBV6-1	NA	TGTGCCAGCAGTGAAACCCCAGGTGCGAATGAAAAACTGTTTTTT	CASSETPGANEKLFF
TRBJ2-5	NA	TRBV28	NA	TGTGCCAGCAGTTTTCCAGGGGTACAAGAGACCCAGTACTTC	CASSFPGVQETQYF
TRBJ1-1	NA	TRBV9	NA	TGTGCCAGCAGCCCCCGGACACTCACTGAAGCTTTCTTT	CASSPRTLTEAFF
TRBJ1-5	NA	TRBV4-2	TRBD1	TGTGCCAGCAGCCAGGTCCCAGACAGGGATAATCAGCCCCAGCATTTT	CASSQVPDRDNQPQHF
TRBJ1-1	NA	TRBV2	NA	TGTGCCAGCATAAGGGAGGGGAACACTGAAGCTTTCTTT	CASIREGNTEAFF
TRBJ1-1	NA	TRBV5-1	NA	TGCGCCAGCAGCTTGGCCGTGAGTACTGAAGCTTTCTTT	CASSLAVSTEAFF
TRBJ1-3	NA	TRBV5-4	NA	TGTGCCAGCAGCTTGGGGCTGGGGGGGATGACCGGAAACACCATATATTTT	CASSLGLGGMTGNTIYF
TRBJ2-1	NA	TRBV9	TRBD2	TGTGCCAGCAGCGTAGACCCACGAGCGGGGGCTGGTAGAAATGAGCAGTTCTTC	CASSVDPRAGAGRNEQFF
TRBJ1-2	NA	TRBV21-1	NA	TGTGCCAGCAGCAAAGCGCGGCCGAACTATGGCTACACCTTC	CASSKARPNYGYTF
TRBJ1-4	NA	TRBV3-1/TRBV3-2	NA	TGTGCCAGCAGCCAAGGGTCAAAGGGAGGGGAAAAACTGTTTTTT	CASSQGSKGGEKLFF
TRBJ2-6	NA	TRBV11-3	TRBD1	TGTGCCAGCAGCCCCACAGGGGGTAGGTCTGGGGCCAACGTCCTGACTTTC	CASSPTGGRSGANVLTF
TRBJ2-1	NA	TRBV7-3	NA	TGTGCCAGCAGCTTGAACGGGGGACAGTTCAATGAGCAGTTCTTC	CASSLNGGQFNEQFF
TRBJ2-7	NA	TRBV5-6	NA	TGTGCCAGCAGCTTGTGGCAGGGTAACGAGCAGTACTTC	CASSLWQGNEQYF
TRBJ2-3	NA	TRBV13	TRBD2	TGTGCCAGCAGCTTAGTGGGGCTAGCGGGGGATACAGATACGCAGTATTTT	CASSLVGLAGDTDTQYF